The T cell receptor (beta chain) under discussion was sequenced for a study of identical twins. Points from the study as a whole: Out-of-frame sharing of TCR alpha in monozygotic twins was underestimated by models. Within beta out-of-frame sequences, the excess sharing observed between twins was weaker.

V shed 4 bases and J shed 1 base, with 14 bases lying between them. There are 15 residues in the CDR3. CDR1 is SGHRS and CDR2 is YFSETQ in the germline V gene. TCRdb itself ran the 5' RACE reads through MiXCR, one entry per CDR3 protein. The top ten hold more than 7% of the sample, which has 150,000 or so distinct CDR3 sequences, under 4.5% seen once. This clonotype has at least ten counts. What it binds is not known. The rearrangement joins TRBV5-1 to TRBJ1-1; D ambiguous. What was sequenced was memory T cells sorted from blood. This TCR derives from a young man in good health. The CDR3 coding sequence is TGCGCCAGCAGCCCCATCGCTGGGGAGAACACTGAAGCTTTCTTT. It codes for CASSPIAGENTEAFF.